Here is one T cell receptor beta chain with its context. The data derive from a study of Graves' ophthalmopathy and Graves' hyperthyroidism. RNA transcripts were the template, and TCR beta CDR3 regions were amplified from them. First-round RT-PCR used HTBI primers; second-round multiplex PCR followed. TCRdb ran MiXCR on the multiplex PCR reads and lists one entry per CDR3 protein. Among around 1,000,000 distinct CDR3 sequences listed, less than 45% were seen once. The source material was peripheral blood or thyroid tissue (not recorded which). The sequence was collected from an adult man with Graves' hyperthyroidism.

CDR3 nucleotides: TGCAGTGCCGATGGGCGGGACAGCTCCTACGAGCAGTACTTC. Translated: CSADGRDSSYEQYF. This chain joins TRBV20-1 and TRBJ2-7; a possible D gene is TRBD1 (7 bases). Trimming removed 6 bases at V and 0 bases at J, with 15 bases between. The CDR3 sequence is 14 residues long. From germline, CDR1 is DFQATT and CDR2 SNEGSKA (reference sequence).